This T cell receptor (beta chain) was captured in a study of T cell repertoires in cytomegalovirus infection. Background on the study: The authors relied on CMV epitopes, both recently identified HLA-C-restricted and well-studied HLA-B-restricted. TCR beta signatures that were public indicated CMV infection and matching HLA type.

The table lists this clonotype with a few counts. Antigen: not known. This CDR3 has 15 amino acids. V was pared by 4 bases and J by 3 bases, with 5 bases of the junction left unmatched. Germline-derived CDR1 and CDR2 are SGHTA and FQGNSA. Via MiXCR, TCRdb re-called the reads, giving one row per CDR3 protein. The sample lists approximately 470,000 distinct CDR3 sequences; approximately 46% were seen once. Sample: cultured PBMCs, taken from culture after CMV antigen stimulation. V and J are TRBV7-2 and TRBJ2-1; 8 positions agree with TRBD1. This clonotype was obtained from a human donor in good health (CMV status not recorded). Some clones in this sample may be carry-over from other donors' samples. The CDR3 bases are TGTGCCAGCAGCTCGACAGGGGTAGTCTACAATGAGCAGTTCTTC. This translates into CASSSTGVVYNEQFF.